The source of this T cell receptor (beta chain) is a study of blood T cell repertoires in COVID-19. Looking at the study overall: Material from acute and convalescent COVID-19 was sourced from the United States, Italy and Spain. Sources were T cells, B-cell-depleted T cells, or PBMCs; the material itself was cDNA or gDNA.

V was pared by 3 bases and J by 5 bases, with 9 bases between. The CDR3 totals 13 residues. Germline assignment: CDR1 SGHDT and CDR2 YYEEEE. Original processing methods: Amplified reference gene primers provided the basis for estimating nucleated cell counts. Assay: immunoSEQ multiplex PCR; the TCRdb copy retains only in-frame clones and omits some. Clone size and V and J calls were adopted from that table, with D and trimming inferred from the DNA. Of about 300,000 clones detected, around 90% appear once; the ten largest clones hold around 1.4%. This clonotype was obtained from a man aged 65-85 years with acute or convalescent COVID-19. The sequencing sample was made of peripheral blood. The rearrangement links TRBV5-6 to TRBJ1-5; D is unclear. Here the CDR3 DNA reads TGTGCCAGCAGCTCGTACAGAGATCAGCCCCAGCATTTT. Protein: CASSSYRDQPQHF.